One sample yielded the 20 T cell receptor beta chains listed below, sequenced in a study of blood T cell repertoires in COVID-19 (dated by TCRdb to between 2020 and 2021). The receptor library was made with the immunoSEQ multiplex PCR assay. TCRdb's version of the immuneACCESS table is confined to in-frame rearrangements and falls short of the full clone set. An unresolved V gene accounts for under half of the shortfall where checked; the remainder is of unknown origin. Within this sample are approximately 140,000 clones, with about 80% of them counted one time only. The top ten clonotypes cover approximately 1.4% of the sample. Sequencing was carried out using peripheral blood. The receptors were gathered from a human donor in a cohort sampled during active COVID-19.

The J gene is TRBJ2-1, the V gene TRBV6-2 or TRBV6-3; D is ambiguous. The CDR3 has 11 residues. In germline, CDR1 is MNHEY, CDR2 SVGEGT. Trimming took off 5 bases at V and 7 bases at J, with 6 bases between the two ends. The CDR3 DNA is TGTGCCAGCAGTAACATGAATGAGCAGTTCTTC. It encodes CASSNMNEQFF.

The genes are TRBV11-2 and TRBJ2-5; 11 bases line up with TRBD2. The CDR3 consists of 14 residues. V shed 3 bases, J shed 5 bases, and the junction held 2 bases outside the gene matches. From germline, CDR1 is SGHAT and CDR2 FQNNGV. The CDR3 coding sequence is TGTGCCAGCAGCTTTAGCGGGAGGGCCGAGACCCAGTACTTC. Translation: CASSFSGRAETQYF.

The V gene is TRBV7-2, the J gene TRBJ2-7; the D gene is possibly TRBD1 (5 bases). Germline V gives CDR1 SGHTA, CDR2 FQGNSA. Trimming stripped 0 bases from V and 4 bases from J, with 13 bases between. The CDR3 has 15 amino acids. This chain's CDR3 is CASSLARQGIYEQYF. CDR3 bases: TGTGCCAGCAGCTTAGCGCGGCAGGGAATATACGAGCAGTACTTC.

This chain links TRBV9 with TRBJ1-2; D is possibly TRBD1 (6 bases). V shed 4 bases and J shed 4 bases, with 14 bases lying between them. The CDR3 has 14 amino acids. The germline gives CDR1 SGDLS, CDR2 YYNGEE. As DNA, the CDR3 is TGTGCCAGCAGCCCTCGGACAGTTTCCTATGGCTACACCTTC. It encodes CASSPRTVSYGYTF. Combining the CDR3 with reference TRBV9 and TRBJ1-2 gives the whole variable domain DSGVTQTPKHLITATGQRVTLRCSPRSGDLSVYWYQQSLDQGLQFLIQYYNGEERAKGNILERFSAQQFPDLHSELNLSSLELGDSALYFCASSPRTVSYGYTFGSGTRLTVV.

The rearrangement joins TRBV5-1 to TRBJ2-7, with a possible D match to TRBD1 (5 bases). The CDR3 is 13 amino acids. The germline V and J ends were trimmed by 2 bases and 5 bases, with 11 bases remaining between them. CDR1 is SGHRS, CDR2 YFSETQ, per germline. The CDR3 region has the DNA TGCGCCAGCAGCTTACTGGACAACCACGAGCAGTACTTC. Translated: CASSLLDNHEQYF.

This chain uses TRBV29-1 with TRBJ1-1, with a weak D call TRBD1 (5 bases). CDR1 is SQVTM and CDR2 is ANQGSEA in the germline V gene. The V and J ends lost 5 bases and 7 bases respectively, with 20 bases between them. The CDR3 spans 14 residues. CDR3 region: CSVRRVGTADEAFF. CDR3 bases: TGCAGCGTTCGCCGCGTGGGGACTGCGGATGAAGCTTTCTTT.

The chain combines TRBV5-6 with TRBJ1-2; the match to TRBD1 covers 9 bases. V shed 4 bases and J 8 bases; nucleotides not matched to a gene: 3. Germline values: CDR1 SGHDT, CDR2 YYEEEE. This CDR3 is 12 amino acids long. The CDR3 loop reads CASSQDRGGYTF. In nucleotides, the CDR3 is TGTGCCAGCAGCCAGGACAGGGGCGGCTACACCTTC.

The rearrangement links TRBV2 to TRBJ2-3; D unclear. V dropped 5 bases and J dropped 1 base, with 10 bases sitting between them. Germline V CDR1 and CDR2: SNHLY, FYNNEI. The CDR3 has 14 residues. The CDR3 DNA sequence: TGTGCCAGCAGTAGTAGCCGGGGCACAGATACGCAGTATTTT. This sequence encodes CASSSSRGTDTQYF.

The rearrangement joins TRBV2 to TRBJ2-5; 7 bases map to TRBD1. The germline gives CDR1 SNHLY, CDR2 FYNNEI. V lost 5 bases, J lost 5 bases, and 8 bases stayed unmatched. The CDR3 runs 14 residues. The CDR3 nucleotides are TGTGCCAGCAGTTCTAACAGGGGTAGGGAGACCCAGTACTTC. Translated, it gives CASSSNRGRETQYF.

V and J are TRBV7-8 and TRBJ2-5; possibly TRBD2 for D (5 bases). V lost 0 bases and J 2 bases, leaving 13 bases between the germline ends. The CDR3 is made up of 16 amino acids. Germline V lookup: CDR1 SGHVS, CDR2 FQNEAQ. This CDR3 reads CASSLARVKIQETQYF. CDR3 coding DNA: TGTGCCAGCAGCTTAGCGAGGGTGAAGATACAAGAGACCCAGTACTTC.

The J gene is TRBJ2-1, the V gene TRBV30, with D maybe TRBD1 (6 bases). CDR1 is GTSNPN, CDR2 SVGIG, per germline (reference sequence). This CDR3 has 15 amino acids. With 2 bases removed from V and 4 bases from J, the gap between germline ends came to 15 bases. CDR3 sequence reads: CAWSPGTPSYNEQFF. The CDR3 coding sequence is TGTGCCTGGAGTCCCGGGACACCTTCTTACAATGAGCAGTTCTTC. Full variable domain (remainder filled in from reference TRBV30 and TRBJ2-1): SQTIHQWPATLVQPVGSPLSLECTVEGTSNPNLYWYRQAAGRGLQLLFYSVGIGQISSEVPQNLSASRPQDRQFILSSKKLLLSDSGFYLCAWSPGTPSYNEQFFGPGTRLTVL.

The chain carries TRBV10-3 and TRBJ1-5; TRBD1 is a possible D gene (6 bases). Trimming removed 8 bases at V and 7 bases at J, with 18 bases between. The germline gives CDR1 ENHRY, CDR2 SYGVKD. This CDR3 spans 14 amino acids. As DNA, the CDR3 is TGTGCCATCGGGCAGGGGCGATCGAACCAGCCCCAGCATTTT. The encoded protein is CAIGQGRSNQPQHF.

The chain uses TRBV18 and TRBJ2-7; 12 bases map to TRBD2. This CDR3 is built from 19 residues. The J segment lost 3 bases and the V segment lost 6 bases, leaving 18 bases of the junction unmatched. Germline V lookup: CDR1 KGHSH, CDR2 LQKENI. This CDR3 is CASSRTRPGLAGRHYEQYF. CDR3 DNA: TGTGCCAGCTCCCGAACGCGACCGGGACTAGCGGGCCGACACTACGAGCAGTACTTC.

The chain has TRBV7-8 and TRBJ2-3; tentative D call: TRBD2 (6 bases). Germline values: CDR1 SGHVS, CDR2 FQNEAQ. V dropped 3 bases and J dropped 2 bases, with 15 bases sitting between them. The CDR3 is 16 residues long. CDR3 sequence reads: CASSLVTSQPTDTQYF. The CDR3, as DNA: TGTGCCAGCAGCTTGGTCACTAGCCAACCCACAGATACGCAGTATTTT.

This chain uses TRBV11-2 with TRBJ2-1; a weak D match, TRBD2 (5 bases). The CDR3 contains 15 residues. In germline, CDR1 is SGHAT, CDR2 FQNNGV. V lost 0 bases, J lost 9 bases, and 15 bases lay in between. CDR3 sequence (DNA): TGTGCCAGCAGCTTAGATGGCACTAGTTTCCGTGAGCAGTTCTTC. Protein product: CASSLDGTSFREQFF.

V and J are TRBV5-1 and TRBJ2-7; 7 positions match TRBD2. The germline CDR1 and CDR2 sequences are SGHRS and YFSETQ. This CDR3 contains 14 residues. The ends lost 0 bases at V and 3 bases at J; junction bases unmatched: 3. CDR3 coding DNA: TGCGCCAGCAGCTTGGGGGCGGGGGACTACGAGCAGTACTTC. Protein: CASSLGAGDYEQYF. Complete variable domain (other parts from reference TRBV5-1 and TRBJ2-7): KAGVTQTPRYLIKTRGQQVTLSCSPISGHRSVSWYQQTPGQGLQFLFEYFSETQRNKGNFPGRFSGRQFSNSRSEMNVSTLELGDSALYLCASSLGAGDYEQYFGPGTRLTVT.

This chain joins TRBV7-9 and TRBJ2-5; possibly TRBD2 for D (6 bases). From germline, CDR1 is SEHNR and CDR2 FQNEAQ (reference sequence). The ends were cut back, 4 bases at V and 5 bases at J, with 11 bases in the middle. CDR3 length equals 13 residues. The CDR3 loop reads CASSYGSTETQYF. CDR3 coding DNA: TGTGCCAGCAGCTACGGGAGTACGGAGACCCAGTACTTC.

The chain couples TRBV7-8 to TRBJ1-1, with D tentatively TRBD1 (6 bases). V was clipped by 4 bases and J by 3 bases, with 12 bases between them. The CDR3 is 14 residues long. Germline V lookup: CDR1 SGHVS, CDR2 FQNEAQ. This chain's CDR3 is CASSSSGGHTEAFF. The CDR3 bases are TGTGCCAGCAGCTCTTCGGGGGGGCACACTGAAGCTTTCTTT. Based on the CDR3 plus reference TRBV7-8 and TRBJ1-1, the full variable domain is GAGVSQSPRYKVAKRGQDVALRCDPISGHVSLFWYQQALGQGPEFLTYFQNEAQLDKSGLPSDRFFAERPEGSVSTLKIQRTQQEDSAVYLCASSSSGGHTEAFFGQGTRLTVV.

V usage is TRBV24-1 and J usage is TRBJ2-1, with TRBD1 identical over 11 bases. The CDR3 runs to 14 residues. Unmatched junction bases numbered 7, after V lost 7 bases and J lost 9 bases. Germline V gene data show CDR1 as KGHDR and CDR2 as SFDVKD. The chain's CDR3 is CATRGQGGIGEQFF. The CDR3 bases are TGTGCCACCAGGGGACAGGGGGGAATCGGTGAGCAGTTCTTC.

This chain links TRBV30 with TRBJ2-1, with D tentatively TRBD2 (5 bases). The germline gives CDR1 GTSNPN, CDR2 SVGIG (reference sequence). The CDR3 contains 14 residues. Trimming took 4 bases from V and 7 from J, leaving 17 bases between them. The CDR3, as DNA: TGTGCCTGGAAGTTTTGGTGGCGAGGGAATGAGCAGTTCTTC. This encodes CAWKFWWRGNEQFF.